One sample yielded the 31 T cell receptor beta chains listed below, sequenced in a study of blood T cell repertoires in COVID-19. Generated by immunoSEQ multiplex PCR, the TCRdb table keeps only in-frame clones and is missing some. Of about 370,000 clones in the sample, 75% to 90% are singletons; the top ten hold approximately 1%. The sample consisted of PBMCs or T cells enriched from blood (not recorded which). The receptor source for this set is a young man who had recovered from COVID-19.

The V call is TRBV24-1, the J call TRBJ1-2, with 9 positions matching TRBD1. Germline V gene sequence: CDR1 KGHDR, CDR2 SFDVKD. Trimming cost V 4 bases and J 3 bases; bases outside gene matches: 5. This CDR3 comprises 15 residues. The CDR3 here is CATSDSRQGDYGYTF. DNA for the CDR3: TGTGCCACCAGTGACTCCAGACAGGGGGACTATGGCTACACCTTC.

This clone was counted a single time. The rearrangement joins TRBV6-5 to TRBJ1-1, with D unclear. Germline V lookup: CDR1 MNHEY, CDR2 SVGAGI. The V end lost 8 bases, the J end lost 7 bases, and 11 bases lay between the germline ends. This CDR3 region has 11 residues. For the CDR3, the DNA is TGTGCCAGCTCCTTCCACAGTGAAGCTTTCTTT. It translates to CASSFHSEAFF.

The V call is TRBV27, the J call TRBJ2-2, with D perhaps matching TRBD1 (5 bases). Germline V lookup: CDR1 MNHEY, CDR2 SMNVEV (reference sequence). With 6 bases removed from V and 0 bases from J, the gap between germline ends came to 11 bases. The CDR3 spans 15 residues. The CDR3 loop reads CASRGHASNTGELFF. The CDR3 DNA reads as TGTGCCAGCAGGGGGCATGCTTCGAACACCGGGGAGCTGTTTTTT.

This sequence joins TRBV12-3 or TRBV12-4 and TRBJ1-1, with D unresolved. V shed 5 bases and J shed 8 bases, with 15 bases lying between them. The CDR3 runs 13 residues. The DNA of the CDR3 is TGTGCCAGCAGTCCCTGGGCAGGCCGGGAAGCTTTCTTT. It yields the protein CASSPWAGREAFF.

The CDR3 sequence: CASRPTLRGSYEQYF. The CDR3 DNA sequence: TGCGCCAGCAGGCCGACTCTCCGGGGGTCCTACGAGCAGTACTTC. The rearrangement uses TRBV10-2 and TRBJ2-7, with D perhaps TRBD2 (6 bases). V was trimmed by 6 bases and J by 1 base, leaving 16 bases between them. Germline V gene sequence: CDR1 WSHSY, CDR2 SAAADI. The CDR3 runs to 15 residues.

The V and J genes are TRBV3-1 (or the pseudogene TRBV3-2) and TRBJ1-4; tentative D call: TRBD1 (6 bases). Germline V gene sequence: CDR1 LGHDT, CDR2 YNNKEL (reference sequence). The CDR3 is 16 amino acids. Trimming removed 0 bases at V and 6 bases at J, with 14 bases between. CDR3 sequence: CASSQDSGGRDEKLFF. The DNA for the CDR3 is TGTGCCAGCAGCCAAGATTCGGGGGGCAGGGATGAAAAACTGTTTTTT.

The V gene is TRBV7-9, the J gene TRBJ1-6; 7 bases match TRBD1. CDR3 length equals 15 residues. The V and J ends lost 5 bases and 9 bases, in that order; junction bases with no gene match: 10. Germline CDR1 SEHNR, CDR2 FQNEAQ (reference sequence). CDR3 coding DNA: TGTGCCAGCAGCCCCTCGGGACAGCCGGGTTCACCCCTCCACTTT. Protein: CASSPSGQPGSPLHF.

J is TRBJ1-5 and V is TRBV7-9; 7 bases are a match to TRBD1. The germline V gene encodes CDR1 SEHNR and CDR2 FQNEAQ (reference sequence). This CDR3 region has 15 residues. With V trimmed by 5 bases and J by 6 bases, 10 bases remained unmatched. CDR3 sequence (DNA): TGTGCCAGCAGCCCGGGACAGCCCCCCGGTCAGCCCCAGCATTTT. Translating it yields CASSPGQPPGQPQHF.

This chain links TRBV6-2 or TRBV6-3 with TRBJ2-7, with 10 bases lining up with TRBD1. The CDR3 extends over 15 amino acids. CDR1 and CDR2 from the germline V gene are MNHEY and SVGEGT. V lost 6 bases and J lost 10; bases outside the gene matches: 15. In DNA, the CDR3 is TGTGCCAGCAGCAATCCGGGACAGGGGACTCAAAACCAGTACTTC. Protein: CASSNPGQGTQNQYF.

The chain carries TRBV7-9 and TRBJ2-7; tentative D call: TRBD1 (6 bases). V gave up 5 bases and J gave up 1 base, with 12 bases separating them. Germline V gene lookup returns CDR1 SEHNR and CDR2 FQNEAQ (reference sequence). This CDR3 contains 14 residues. Here the CDR3 reads CASSGGGSSYEQYF. In DNA, the CDR3 is TGTGCCAGCAGCGGGGGCGGCTCGTCCTACGAGCAGTACTTC.

The chain has TRBV25-1 and TRBJ1-1; weak D call: TRBD1 (6 bases). V was pared by 3 bases and J by 2 bases, with 13 bases between. Germline loops: CDR1 MGHDK, CDR2 SYGVNS. The CDR3 has 15 residues. The CDR3 reads CASSEYQGRNTEAFF. For the CDR3, the DNA is TGTGCCAGCAGTGAGTATCAGGGGAGAAACACTGAAGCTTTCTTT.

The CDR3 loop is CASSSVSYNEQFF. CDR3 sequence (DNA): TGTGCCAGCAGTTCCGTATCCTACAATGAGCAGTTCTTC. The rearrangement uses TRBV12-3 or TRBV12-4 and TRBJ2-1, with D unresolved. V dropped 4 bases and J dropped 1 base, with 5 bases sitting between them. This CDR3 contains 13 residues.

J is TRBJ2-3 and V is TRBV7-6; TRBD1 is a possible D gene (6 bases). The CDR3 is made up of 15 amino acids. Trimming stripped 1 base from V and 4 bases from J, with 12 bases between. The germline V gene has CDR1 SGHVS and CDR2 FNYEAQ. This CDR3 is CASSLVGGAADTQYF. The CDR3 coding sequence is TGTGCCAGCAGCTTAGTAGGGGGAGCCGCAGATACGCAGTATTTT.

The chain's CDR3 is CAIRGQENTEAFF. CDR3 coding DNA: TGTGCCATCAGAGGACAGGAGAACACTGAAGCTTTCTTT. J is TRBJ1-1 and V is TRBV10-3; 7 nucleotides agree with TRBD1. V was pared by 6 bases and J by 1 base, with 2 bases of the junction left unmatched. Germline loops: CDR1 ENHRY, CDR2 SYGVKD. The length of the CDR3 is 13 residues.

The gene calls are TRBV5-8 and TRBJ2-5, with TRBD1 identical over 9 bases. The CDR3 sequence is 16 residues long. The junction had 12 bases not matched to a gene; V was cut back by 4 bases and J by 5 bases. The germline V gene encodes CDR1 SGHTS and CDR2 YDEGEE. CDR3 region: CASSPGAGQGVETQYF. The CDR3 bases are TGTGCCAGCAGCCCAGGGGCGGGACAGGGTGTGGAGACCCAGTACTTC.

The V and J genes are TRBV11-2 and TRBJ2-5, with 7 bases fitting TRBD2. Germline CDR1 reads SGHAT; CDR2 reads FQNNGV. The CDR3 loop spans 15 amino acids. V lost 5 bases, J lost 0 bases, and 6 bases stayed unmatched. CDR3: CASSTTLANQETQYF. In nucleotides, the CDR3 is TGTGCCAGCAGCACCACACTAGCGAACCAAGAGACCCAGTACTTC.

This clone was counted between two and nine times. The chain combines TRBV11-2 with TRBJ1-1, with D uncertain. Germline lookup yields CDR1 SGHAT and CDR2 FQNNGV. This CDR3 spans 13 amino acids. Trimming pared 5 bases from V and 6 bases from J, leaving 13 bases between. Here the CDR3 DNA reads TGTGCCAGCAGCGCCCGGGGTGGGGCTGAAGCTTTCTTT. This translates into CASSARGGAEAFF.

The chain's CDR3 is CASSPNQGSPLHF. Here the CDR3 DNA reads TGTGCCAGCAGCCCAAATCAGGGTTCACCCCTCCACTTT. The genes are TRBV7-3 and TRBJ1-6; a weak D match, TRBD1 (5 bases). Trimming pared 5 bases from V and 9 bases from J, leaving 11 bases between. There are 13 residues in the CDR3. CDR1 is SGHTA, CDR2 FQGTGA, per germline.

This clone was seen a handful of times. The CDR3 is CASSYSEEAWTEAFF. The CDR3 DNA sequence: TGTGCCAGCAGTTACTCCGAGGAGGCTTGGACTGAAGCTTTCTTT. The genes are TRBV6-5 and TRBJ1-1; D is undetermined. The V and J ends lost 0 bases and 5 bases respectively, with 13 bases between them. The germline V gene has CDR1 MNHEY and CDR2 SVGAGI. The CDR3 spans 15 residues.

The chain combines TRBV10-3 with TRBJ2-5, with 7 positions matching TRBD2. Per the germline V gene, CDR1 is ENHRY and CDR2 is SYGVKD. V lost 4 bases to trimming and J lost 5 bases; unmatched junction nucleotides: 4. CDR3 length: 13 amino acids. The DNA of the CDR3 is TGTGCCATCAGTGCTGGGAGGGGCGAGACCCAGTACTTC. Residues: CAISAGRGETQYF.

The sample holds one count of this clone. J is TRBJ2-5 and V is TRBV5-3; 8 nucleotides match TRBD1. TRBV5-3 is given ORF status, its function remaining uncertain. Trimming at V came to 3 bases and at J to 5 bases, leaving 6 bases not matched to a gene. The CDR3 loop spans 14 amino acids. The CDR3 coding sequence is TGTGCCAGAAGCTCCCGCCAGGGGGCCGAGACCCAGTACTTC. Residues: CARSSRQGAETQYF.

This clone was observed a few times. The chain uses TRBV30 and TRBJ1-1, with D uncertain. V shed 0 bases and J shed 4 bases, with 12 bases lying between them. The CDR3 contains 14 residues. Germline V lookup: CDR1 GTSNPN, CDR2 SVGIG (reference sequence). The CDR3 DNA reads TGTGCCTGGAGTGTATCCCCGGGTTCCACTGAAGCTTTCTTT. Protein product: CAWSVSPGSTEAFF. Full variable domain (remainder filled in from reference TRBV30 and TRBJ1-1): SQTIHQWPATLVQPVGSPLSLECTVEGTSNPNLYWYRQAAGRGLQLLFYSVGIGQISSEVPQNLSASRPQDRQFILSSKKLLLSDSGFYLCAWSVSPGSTEAFFGQGTRLTVV.

This clone was counted between two and nine times. The J gene is TRBJ2-4, the V gene TRBV19; 10 bases line up with TRBD1. Germline-derived CDR1 and CDR2 are LNHDA and SQIVND (reference sequence). The CDR3 is made up of 17 amino acids. J was trimmed by 2 bases and V by 3 bases; bases with no gene match: 7. CDR3 amino acids: CASSMRGQGWSKNIQYF. The CDR3 DNA reads TGTGCCAGTAGTATGAGGGGACAGGGGTGGTCCAAAAACATTCAGTACTTC.

The J gene is TRBJ1-2, the V gene TRBV6-5; no clear D gene. The CDR3 length is 14 residues. The V end was cut by 7 bases, the J end by 3 bases, with 15 bases between. Germline V gene sequence: CDR1 MNHEY, CDR2 SVGAGI. The CDR3 is CASINRGADYGYTF. CDR3 coding DNA: TGTGCCAGCATTAACCGGGGTGCAGACTATGGCTACACCTTC.

The J gene is TRBJ1-6, the V gene TRBV2; 7 bases map to TRBD1. Germline loops: CDR1 SNHLY, CDR2 FYNNEI. Losses at the gene ends were 7 bases for V and 5 bases for J; bases not matched to a gene: 8. The CDR3 has 15 residues. CDR3 coding DNA: TGTGCCAGCATTCTACCCGGGACAGATAATTCACCCCTCCACTTT. Translated, it gives CASILPGTDNSPLHF. The whole variable domain, remainder taken from reference TRBV2 and TRBJ1-6, is EPEVTQTPSHQVTQMGQEVILRCVPISNHLYFYWYRQILGQKVEFLVSFYNNEISEKSEIFDDQFSVERPDGSNFTLKIRSTKLEDSAMYFCASILPGTDNSPLHFGNGTRLTVT.

V usage is TRBV6-5 and J usage is TRBJ2-7, with 7 bases lining up with TRBD1. The CDR3 contains 14 residues. V lost 6 bases, J lost 4 bases, and 9 bases stayed unmatched. Germline CDR1 reads MNHEY; CDR2 reads SVGAGI. In nucleotides, the CDR3 is TGTGCCAGCAGCTGGGACAGAAAAATGTACGAGCAGTACTTC. It encodes CASSWDRKMYEQYF.

The chain carries TRBV4-2 and TRBJ2-1, with D possibly matching TRBD2 (6 bases). This CDR3 is built from 15 residues. In germline, CDR1 is LGHNA, CDR2 YNFKEQ. V was trimmed by 1 base and J by 7 bases, leaving 14 bases between them. CDR3 nucleotides: TGTGCCAGCAGCCAAGGGGTGGCCAGCGGGAATGAGCAGTTCTTC. Protein product: CASSQGVASGNEQFF.

The J gene is TRBJ2-3, the V gene TRBV5-8, with D uncertain. There are 15 residues in the CDR3. V shed 0 bases and J shed 3 bases, with 11 bases lying between them. Germline V gene sequence: CDR1 SGHTS, CDR2 YDEGEE. DNA for the CDR3: TGTGCCAGCAGCTTGGCTTTAGTCCTGACAGATACGCAGTATTTT. This codes for CASSLALVLTDTQYF.

The V call is TRBV12-5, the J call TRBJ2-1; 9 bases are shared with TRBD2. CDR3 size: 16 residues. Germline CDR1 is LGHNT and CDR2 is FRNRAP. Germline trimming cut 3 bases from V and 7 bases from J; bases unmatched to any gene: 10. The CDR3 region is CASGLSSLAGSNEQFF. Here the CDR3 DNA reads TGTGCTAGTGGTTTAAGCTCGCTAGCGGGGTCGAATGAGCAGTTCTTC.

This chain links TRBV3-1 (or the pseudogene TRBV3-2) with TRBJ1-3; D is ambiguous. This CDR3 has 17 amino acids. The V end was cut by 5 bases, the J end by 0 bases, with 17 bases between. CDR1 is LGHDT, CDR2 YNNKEL, per germline (reference sequence). In nucleotides, the CDR3 is TGTGCCAGCAGCTCACTCGGACTGCTAATCTCTGGAAACACCATATATTTT. This encodes CASSSLGLLISGNTIYF.

A word on this clone: Other DNA sequences in this specimen translate into the identical CDR3. The V gene is TRBV6-5, the J gene TRBJ1-3; weak D call: TRBD1 (5 bases). The V gene lost 2 bases and the J gene lost 1 base, with 9 bases spanning the gap. Germline CDR1 and CDR2: MNHEY and SVGAGI. This CDR3 comprises 15 residues. This CDR3 is CASSYGRGSGNTIYF. The CDR3 DNA reads TGTGCCAGCAGTTACGGTCGGGGGTCTGGAAACACCATATATTTT.